These 14 T cell receptor beta chains were all obtained from the same sample, sequenced in a study of T cells in Graves' hyperthyroidism and ophthalmopathy. TCR beta CDR3 region amplification was performed from RNA transcripts. During a first-round RT-PCR of the TCR CDR3, the HTBI primer set was used. TCRdb independently ran MiXCR on the multiplex PCR reads; one entry per CDR3 protein. Here the sample spans fewer than 700,000 distinct CDR3 sequences, more than 15% being singletons. Source material: blood. The receptor set was obtained from a woman between 18 and 30 years old with Graves' ophthalmopathy.

This clonotype was counted between two and nine times. A much bigger clone sits one base away, suggesting this may be a read error. J is TRBJ1-1 and V is TRBV28; D not resolved. The CDR3 is 13 residues long. The germline V gene has CDR1 MDHEN and CDR2 SYDVKM. CDR3 sequence reads: CASWSLMNTEALF. DNA for the CDR3: TGTGCCAGCTGGAGCCTCATGAACACTGAAGCTCTCTTT.

This clonotype was counted between two and nine times. The V and J genes are TRBV7-9 and TRBJ1-2; TRBD1 matches 8 bases. Unmatched junction bases numbered 30, after V lost 7 bases and J lost 5 bases. CDR1 is SEHNR, CDR2 FQNEAQ, per germline (reference sequence). CDR3 length equals 21 residues. The CDR3: CASNSTKLAESTDREGYGYTF. CDR3 bases: TGTGCCAGCAACTCCACTAAATTAGCCGAATCGACGGACAGGGAAGGTTATGGCTACACCTTC.

This clonotype was counted ten times or more. The V gene is TRBV27, the J gene TRBJ2-7, with 11 bases that match TRBD1. Unmatched junction bases numbered 20, after V lost 7 bases and J lost 0 bases. The CDR3 runs 20 residues. Germline V gene lookup returns CDR1 MNHEY and CDR2 SMNVEV (reference sequence). DNA of the CDR3: TGTGCCAGCACCAGGTATACCGGGACAGGGGGACCCCCTTTCTCCTACGAGCAGTACTTC. It specifies CASTRYTGTGGPPFSYEQYF.

This clonotype was picked up many times. This chain joins TRBV27 and TRBJ2-1; 10 nucleotides line up with TRBD1. V dropped 4 bases and J dropped 9; count of bases not matched to a gene: 9. This CDR3 comprises 15 residues. Germline V gene sequence: CDR1 MNHEY, CDR2 SMNVEV (reference sequence). The CDR3, as DNA: TGTGCCAGCAGTTCCGGGACAGGGGCTTCTGCTGAGCAGTTCTTC. Translating gives CASSSGTGASAEQFF.

The chain has TRBV18 and TRBJ2-2, with 7 bases aligning to TRBD2. Trimming took 3 bases from V and 1 from J; bases not matched to a gene: 8. The CDR3 runs to 17 residues. The germline V gene has CDR1 KGHSH and CDR2 LQKENI. CDR3 in DNA: TGTGCCAGCTCACCTCGGGCCGGGAGGCTGAACACCGGGGAGCTGTTTTTT. Residues: CASSPRAGRLNTGELFF.

This clonotype was counted a few times. The V and J genes are TRBV27 and TRBJ2-3; no clear D gene. CDR3 length: 13 residues. V was pared by 5 bases and J by 0 bases, with 6 bases between. Germline V gene lookup returns CDR1 MNHEY and CDR2 SMNVEV (reference sequence). CDR3 nucleotide sequence: TGTGCCAGCAGTCTCTGGAGCACAGATACGCAGTATTTT. It yields the protein CASSLWSTDTQYF.

In this sample, this clonotype turned up many times. CDR3 sequence: CSARVADSYEQYF. The DNA of the CDR3 is TGCAGTGCTAGAGTAGCAGACTCCTACGAGCAGTACTTC. V is TRBV20-1 and J is TRBJ2-7; no clear D gene. The CDR3 length is 13 residues. V was shortened by 1 base and J by 0 bases, with 7 bases between the two germline ends. CDR1 is DFQATT and CDR2 is SNEGSKA in the germline V gene (reference sequence).

This clonotype was seen many times. This chain uses TRBV7-9 with TRBJ1-1; TRBD1 agrees at 7 bases. The length of the CDR3 is 16 residues. V lost 1 base and J lost 0; bases outside the gene matches: 5. From germline, CDR1 is SEHNR and CDR2 FQNEAQ (reference sequence). The CDR3 loop reads CASSLETGPMNTEAFF. The CDR3 DNA follows: TGTGCCAGCAGCTTAGAGACAGGGCCCATGAACACTGAAGCTTTCTTT.

V and J are TRBV7-8 and TRBJ2-3; 11 nucleotides agree with TRBD2. Germline-derived CDR1 and CDR2 are SGHVS and FQNEAQ. The CDR3 runs to 17 residues. V was pared by 5 bases and J by 3 bases, with 10 bases of the junction left unmatched. CDR3 nucleotides: TGTGCCAGCAGCCCTATAGCGGGAGGGCCTTTGACAGATACGCAGTATTTT. Its translation is CASSPIAGGPLTDTQYF.

This clonotype occurred a few times. The J gene is TRBJ2-7, the V gene TRBV20-1; maybe TRBD2 (6 bases). CDR1 is DFQATT, CDR2 SNEGSKA, per germline (reference sequence). The CDR3 is 13 amino acids. Deletions cut 4 bases from V and 2 bases from J, with 12 bases between. CDR3 sequence: CSAKRLGTYEQYF. The CDR3, as DNA: TGCAGTGCTAAACGACTAGGCACCTACGAGCAGTACTTC.

The sample holds many counts of this clonotype. V is TRBV6-6 and J is TRBJ1-1, with D possibly matching TRBD1 (5 bases). Germline-derived CDR1 and CDR2 are MNHNY and SVGAGI (reference sequence). This CDR3 spans 15 amino acids. V lost 2 bases and J lost 4, with 14 bases in between. CDR3 nucleotide sequence: TGTGCCAGCAGTTACGCAGGGTCCCAAGGCACTGAAGCTTTCTTT. Translated, it gives CASSYAGSQGTEAFF.

The chain is built from TRBV7-9 and TRBJ1-1, with a tentative D call TRBD1 (6 bases). Germline V gene data show CDR1 as SEHNR and CDR2 as FQNEAQ (reference sequence). This CDR3 has 16 residues. V was clipped by 5 bases and J by 3 bases, with 19 bases between them. CDR3 amino acids: CASSQRRDTTDTEAFF. CDR3 nucleotide sequence: TGTGCCAGCAGCCAAAGGAGGGACACTACGGACACTGAAGCTTTCTTT.

This clonotype was found a few times. The chain recombines TRBV6-1 with TRBJ1-4, with no clear D. Per the germline V gene, CDR1 is MNHNS and CDR2 is SASEGT. Trimming left V 5 bases short and J 10 bases short, with 17 bases between. The CDR3 has 14 amino acids. The CDR3 protein is CASSLTGIDGKLFF. The CDR3 DNA follows: TGTGCCAGCAGTTTAACGGGAATTGACGGAAAACTGTTTTTT.

This clonotype has a count of ten or more. The chain couples TRBV11-2 to TRBJ2-3, with TRBD2 matching 9 bases. V lost 6 bases and J lost 3; bases outside the gene matches: 10. Germline-derived CDR1 and CDR2 are SGHAT and FQNNGV. The length of the CDR3 is 16 residues. The CDR3 region has the DNA TGTGCCAGCAGTCCCATAGCGGGAGAAGGAACAGATACGCAGTATTTT. Translation gives CASSPIAGEGTDTQYF.